These T cell receptor beta chains were read from a single sample in a study of cytomegalovirus exposure and HLA in healthy donors. Generated by immunoSEQ multiplex PCR, the TCRdb table keeps only in-frame clones and is missing some. Of about 130,000 clones in the sample, roughly 74% were seen once. The specimen sequenced was PBMCs. The receptor set was obtained from a man aged 40-50 years in good health and CMV-seropositive. CDR3s include the opening cysteine and the closing phenylalanine or tryptophan. A D gene is named only where the DNA matches it firmly. The size of a clone is reported for some rows only, either as once, few or many, or as a class for expanded clones.

>TRBV28|TRBJ2-7|TRBD1|NA
CASSLWGTGSEQYF
TGTGCCAGCAGTTTATGGGGGACAGGGTCCGAGCAGTACTTC
>TRBV7-9|TRBJ1-1|NA|few
CASSQSNRELAEAFF
TGTGCCAGCAGCCAAAGTAACAGGGAATTGGCTGAAGCTTTCTTT
>TRBV5-8|TRBJ2-7|NA|NA
CASSFLLTRPYEQYF
TGTGCCAGCAGCTTCCTTTTGACTCGTCCCTACGAGCAGTACTTC
>TRBV27|TRBJ1-6|TRBD1|NA
CASRGQGGNSPLHF
TGTGCCAGCAGAGGACAGGGTGGAAATTCACCCCTCCACTTT
>TRBV11-3|TRBJ2-2|NA|NA
CASSLGRIAGELFF
TGTGCCAGCAGCTTAGGGCGGATCGCCGGGGAGCTGTTTTTT
>TRBV6-1|TRBJ1-5|NA|NA
CASSDGAGRNQPQHF
TGTGCCAGCAGTGATGGGGCAGGGAGGAATCAGCCCCAGCATTTT
>TRBV5-1|TRBJ1-5|TRBD1|NA
CASSPGTGDQPQHF
TGCGCCAGCAGTCCCGGGACAGGGGATCAGCCCCAGCATTTT
>TRBV2|TRBJ1-5|TRBD1|NA
CASRESGGLQPQHF
TGTGCCAGCAGGGAATCAGGGGGCCTTCAGCCCCAGCATTTT
>TRBV27|TRBJ1-4|NA|NA
CASSGRGGEKLFF
TGTGCCAGCAGTGGGAGGGGTGGAGAAAAACTGTTTTTT
>TRBV6-1|TRBJ2-7|TRBD1|NA
CASSPRDRSSYEQYF
TGTGCCAGCAGTCCCCGGGACAGGTCTTCCTACGAGCAGTACTTC
>TRBV6-1|TRBJ2-7|TRBD1|NA
CASMARDSGTYEQYF
TGTGCCAGCATGGCCCGGGACAGTGGTACCTACGAGCAGTACTTC
>TRBV11-2|TRBJ2-3|TRBD1|NA
CASSLATAGQGKRGTQYF
TGTGCCAGCAGCTTAGCTACCGCGGGACAGGGGAAAAGGGGTACGCAGTATTTT
>TRBV7-9|TRBJ2-4|TRBD1|NA
CSSSQIHDRVIAKNIQYF
TGTTCCAGCAGCCAAATCCATGACAGGGTCATAGCCAAAAACATTCAGTACTTC
>TRBV2|TRBJ2-1|NA|NA
CASSEGRGEVDEQFF
TGTGCCAGCAGTGAGGGTCGCGGGGAAGTGGATGAGCAGTTCTTC
>TRBV5-4|TRBJ2-2|TRBD1|NA
CASSLAAGGLRTGELFF
TGTGCCAGCAGCTTGGCCGCAGGGGGTTTAAGGACCGGGGAGCTGTTTTTT
>TRBV19|TRBJ1-1|NA|NA
CASRKQRGGRTEAFF
TGTGCCAGTAGGAAACAGAGGGGGGGCAGGACTGAAGCTTTCTTT
>TRBV7-6|TRBJ1-6|TRBD1|NA
CASSLDRGSYNSPLHF
TGTGCCAGCAGCTTAGACAGGGGCTCCTATAATTCACCCCTCCACTTT
>TRBV28|TRBJ2-2|TRBD2|NA
CASRAQRGAYTGELFF
TGTGCCAGCAGAGCCCAGCGGGGGGCTTACACCGGGGAGCTGTTTTTT
>TRBV5-1|TRBJ1-5|TRBD1|NA
CASSPRTGGDQPQHF
TGCGCCAGCAGCCCCCGGACAGGGGGCGACCAGCCCCAGCATTTT
>TRBV5-1|TRBJ2-1|TRBD2|NA
CASRIPGLAGNNEQLF
TGCGCCAGCAGGATCCCGGGACTAGCGGGTAACAATGAGCAGCTCTTC
>TRBV28|TRBJ2-3|NA|NA
CASEEARGHTDTQYF
TGTGCCAGCGAGGAGGCCAGGGGCCACACAGATACGCAGTATTTT
>TRBV29-1|TRBJ2-5|TRBD1|few
CSVGTGGTQETQYF
TGCAGCGTTGGGACAGGGGGGACACAAGAGACCCAGTACTTC
>TRBV5-1|TRBJ1-2|TRBD1|NA
CASSPGTGGHLDYGYTF
TGCGCCAGCAGCCCCGGGACAGGGGGGCATCTCGACTATGGCTACACCTTC
>TRBV28|TRBJ1-5|NA|NA
CASSFGTPYSNQPQHF
TGTGCCAGCAGTTTCGGGACACCTTATAGCAATCAGCCCCAGCATTTT
>TRBV7-8|TRBJ2-3|TRBD2|NA
CASSFGLAADTQYF
TGTGCCAGCAGCTTCGGGCTAGCGGCAGATACGCAGTATTTT
>TRBV9|TRBJ2-5|NA|NA
CASSVSGQRTQYF
TGTGCCAGCAGCGTATCCGGACAGCGTACCCAGTACTTC
>TRBV2|TRBJ2-3|NA|NA
CASSVRQVTDTQYF
TGTGCCAGCAGTGTGAGACAGGTCACAGATACGCAGTATTTT
>TRBV5-1|TRBJ2-1|NA|NA
CASSPDGGMSPLNEQFF
TGCGCCAGCAGCCCTGATGGGGGCATGTCCCCCCTCAATGAGCAGTTCTTC
>TRBV6-5|TRBJ1-6|TRBD1|NA
CASRSGQNYNSPLHF
TGTGCCAGCAGATCGGGACAGAACTATAATTCACCCCTCCACTTT
>TRBV27|TRBJ2-7|NA|NA
CASSQGRGSYEQYF
TGTGCCAGCAGTCAGGGAAGGGGCTCCTACGAGCAGTACTTC
>TRBV23-1|TRBJ1-1|TRBD1|NA
CASRPGQDTEAFF
TGCGCCAGCAGACCAGGACAGGACACTGAAGCTTTCTTT
>TRBV30|TRBJ2-5|NA|NA
CAWSVQGGVQETQYF
TGTGCCTGGAGTGTACAGGGGGGGGTCCAAGAGACCCAGTACTTC
>TRBV2|TRBJ2-5|NA|NA
CASRKEEGSETQYF
TGTGCCAGCAGAAAAGAGGAGGGGAGTGAGACCCAGTACTTC
>TRBV7-9|TRBJ1-5|TRBD1|once
CASSPGQLSNQPQHF
TGTGCCAGCAGTCCGGGACAGCTTAGCAATCAGCCCCAGCATTTT
>TRBV14|TRBJ1-4|TRBD1|NA
CASSQQTGYNEKLFF
TGTGCCAGCAGCCAACAGACAGGGTATAATGAAAAACTGTTTTTT
>TRBV6-4|TRBJ2-3|TRBD1|few
CASSDGTGGTDTQYF
TGTGCCAGCAGTGACGGGACAGGGGGCACAGATACGCAGTATTTT
>TRBV12-5|TRBJ2-5|TRBD1|few
CASGTDRVRETQYF
TGTGCTAGTGGAACCGACAGGGTTCGAGAGACCCAGTACTTC
>TRBV7-9|TRBJ2-7|TRBD2|NA
CASSFSGGVREQYF
TGTGCCAGCAGCTTTAGCGGGGGGGTCCGCGAGCAGTACTTC
>TRBV5-1|TRBJ2-7|NA|NA
CASSRAGGYEQYF
TGCGCCAGCAGCCGGGCAGGGGGGTACGAGCAGTACTTC
>TRBV5-6|TRBJ2-2|TRBD2|NA
CASSLGGLAGVTGELFF
TGTGCCAGCAGCTTGGGAGGGCTAGCGGGAGTTACCGGGGAGCTGTTTTTT
>TRBV27|TRBJ1-2|TRBD1|few
CASSSRTGANYGYTF
TGTGCCAGCAGCTCTAGGACAGGGGCGAACTATGGCTACACCTTC
>TRBV13|TRBJ2-7|NA|NA
CASSSRGSSYEQYF
TGTGCCAGCAGCTCTAGGGGGAGCTCCTACGAGCAGTACTTC
>TRBV12-5|TRBJ2-1|NA|NA
CASGSRPGNEQFF
TGTGCTAGTGGTTCCCGTCCGGGAAATGAGCAGTTCTTC
>TRBV6-1|TRBJ1-5|NA|NA
CASSEWARRDQPQHF
TGTGCCAGCAGTGAATGGGCGAGGAGGGATCAGCCCCAGCATTTT
>TRBV6-6|TRBJ1-6|NA|NA
CASRQEGSYNSPLHF
TGTGCCAGCAGACAGGAAGGGTCCTATAATTCACCCCTCCACTTT
>TRBV7-2|TRBJ2-1|TRBD2|NA
CASSLASGRAGEQFF
TGTGCCAGCAGCTTAGCTAGCGGGAGGGCCGGAGAGCAGTTCTTC
>TRBV29-1|TRBJ2-1|TRBD1|NA
CSVAPTGFTYNEQFF
TGCAGCGTTGCCCCGACAGGGTTCACCTACAATGAGCAGTTCTTC
>TRBV30|TRBJ1-5|NA|NA
CAWGGAMGQPQHF
TGTGCCTGGGGCGGGGCAATGGGGCAGCCCCAGCATTTT
>TRBV28|TRBJ2-7|TRBD2|NA
CASSLGLAGGLEQHF
TGTGCCAGCAGTTTAGGACTAGCGGGAGGGCTTGAGCAGCACTTC
>TRBV11-2|TRBJ2-4|TRBD2|NA
CASSYSGIAKNIQYF
TGTGCCAGCAGTTATAGCGGGATCGCCAAAAACATTCAGTACTTC
>TRBV2|TRBJ1-1|NA|NA
CASSATRGQTEAFF
TGTGCCAGCAGTGCGACTCGGGGTCAGACTGAAGCTTTCTTT
>TRBV7-9|TRBJ1-1|TRBD1|few
CASRATGSDTEAFF
TGTGCCAGCAGAGCGACAGGGTCTGACACTGAAGCTTTCTTT
>TRBV28|TRBJ1-2|NA|NA
CASSKRDNYGYTF
TGTGCCAGCAGCAAGAGGGATAACTATGGCTACACCTTC
>TRBV6-6|TRBJ2-4|NA|few
CASSEANIQYF
TGTGCCAGCAGTGAGGCAAACATTCAGTACTTC
>TRBV18|TRBJ2-3|TRBD2|NA
CASSRGERTDTQYF
TGTGCCAGCTCGCGGGGGGAGCGCACAGATACGCAGTATTTT